This T cell receptor beta chain was obtained from a study of tumour-infiltrating T cells in Burkitt lymphoma. Study information: Productive clonality predicted overall and progression-free survival.

Clones were sequenced by immunoSEQ multiplex PCR, and TCRdb holds only the in-frame ones, with some missing. The profile covers some 5,000 clones, with around 16% appearing a single time and 14% taken by the ten largest. The CDR3 runs 15 residues. Trimming took 2 bases from V and 4 from J, leaving 12 bases between them. Germline CDR1 reads MNHNY; CDR2 reads SVGAGI (reference sequence). The material sequenced was tumor tissue. The chain recombines TRBV6-6 with TRBJ1-5, with D unresolved. The source of this sequence is a human donor with diffuse large B-cell lymphoma. CDR3 nucleotide sequence: TGTGCCAGCAGTTACACCGCGGACGGGAATCAGCCCCAGCATTTT. Translation gives CASSYTADGNQPQHF.